This T cell receptor beta chain appears in the sequencing data of a study of cytomegalovirus exposure and HLA in healthy donors. To note about this clone: Its specificity is unknown.

Findings and limits, study-wide: A likely sequencing artifact accounted for one observed cluster of highly shared sequence variants. It has been reported that TCR beta sequences accurately predicted the HLA-A and HLA-B alleles of most subjects. When analyzed later, a missense DCLRE1C variant was found to be linked to TCR beta V- and J-gene trimming.

Amplification used 60 Vbeta primers and 13 Jbeta primers. Clones were sequenced by immunoSEQ multiplex PCR, and TCRdb holds only the in-frame ones, with some missing. The sample contains about 170,000 clones, around three quarters of which appear only once. The clonotype comes from a woman aged 45-65 years in good health and CMV-seronegative. Sequencing was done on a sample of PBMCs.

This chain's CDR3 is CASSLSAGGITGNTIYF. The CDR3, as DNA: TGTGCCAGCAGTTTATCCGCAGGGGGAATAACGGGAAACACCATATATTTT. This chain joins TRBV27 and TRBJ1-3; TRBD1 aligns across 7 bases. CDR1 is MNHEY, CDR2 SMNVEV, per germline (reference sequence). With 0 bases clipped from V and 4 bases from J, the junction kept 9 bases outside the gene matches. This CDR3 has 17 residues.